These 31 T cell receptor beta chains were sequenced from one sample in a study of cytomegalovirus exposure and HLA in healthy donors. PCR amplification relied on 60 Vbeta primers (plus 13 Jbeta primers). Measured with immunoSEQ multiplex PCR; TCRdb has only the in-frame clones, and not every one. Seen here are some 200,000 clones, around three quarters observed once, and the top ten hold less than 2.5%. Sequences were obtained from PBMCs. These TCRs come from a woman aged 50 to 65 in good health and CMV-seronegative.

This clone was detected only a few times. The chain is built from TRBV4-1 and TRBJ2-5, with 9 bases fitting TRBD1. The V gene end was trimmed by 5 bases and the J gene end by 4 bases; junction bases not matched to a gene: 8. Looked up from germline, CDR1 is MGHRA and CDR2 is YSYEKL. The CDR3 runs to 15 residues. This chain's CDR3 is CASSIPGQGTETQYF. The CDR3 DNA is TGCGCCAGCAGCATACCGGGACAGGGAACAGAGACCCAGTACTTC.

The chain employs TRBV7-9 and TRBJ1-4; 7 bases match TRBD1. The germline V gene encodes CDR1 SEHNR and CDR2 FQNEAQ (reference sequence). Germline trimming cut 5 bases from V and 4 bases from J; bases unmatched to any gene: 7. The CDR3 runs to 15 residues. In DNA form, the CDR3 reads TGTGCCAGCAGCCCATGGGACAGCAGTAATGAAAAACTGTTTTTT. This codes for CASSPWDSSNEKLFF.

The CDR3 nucleotides read TGCGCCAGCAGTACCCGGGGGGGAGGGGGATCCTACAATGAGCAGTTCTTC. Encoded protein: CASSTRGGGGSYNEQFF. The V and J genes are TRBV5-1 and TRBJ2-1; 8 nucleotides align to TRBD2. The V gene end was trimmed by 5 bases and the J gene end by 1 base; junction bases not matched to a gene: 11. Germline V gives CDR1 SGHRS, CDR2 YFSETQ. The CDR3 is made up of 17 amino acids.

The gene calls are TRBV6-1 and TRBJ1-5; TRBD1 matches 9 bases. The J segment lost 4 bases and the V segment lost 6 bases, leaving 7 bases of the junction unmatched. The germline V gene encodes CDR1 MNHNS and CDR2 SASEGT. This CDR3 contains 15 residues. In DNA, the CDR3 is TGTGCCAGCAGCGAGGACAGGGGTTGGAATCAGCCCCAGCATTTT. Amino acids: CASSEDRGWNQPQHF.

This chain joins TRBV27 and TRBJ1-1, with 7 bases lining up with TRBD1. Germline-derived CDR1 and CDR2 are MNHEY and SMNVEV (reference sequence). CDR3 length: 14 residues. V trimming: 9 bases; J trimming: 7 bases; junction bases outside the gene matches: 14. As DNA, the CDR3 is TGTGCCAGTCTTCCAATGGGGCAGGGGGGTGAAGCTTTCTTT. It yields the protein CASLPMGQGGEAFF.

This chain connects TRBV2 to TRBJ2-5; TRBD2 aligns across 11 bases. The V gene end was trimmed by 6 bases and the J gene end by 4 bases; junction bases not matched to a gene: 7. The CDR3 runs to 15 residues. Per the germline V gene, CDR1 is SNHLY and CDR2 is FYNNEI. The CDR3 loop reads CASRLAGVGAETQYF. The DNA for the CDR3 is TGTGCCAGCAGACTAGCGGGAGTCGGGGCAGAGACCCAGTACTTC.

This clone was picked up one time. The V and J genes are TRBV5-5 and TRBJ2-2, with a tentative D call TRBD1 (6 bases). Germline CDR1 reads SGHKS; CDR2 reads YYEKEE (reference sequence). Trimming pared 1 base from V and 2 bases from J, leaving 9 bases between. The CDR3 extends over 15 amino acids. The CDR3 coding sequence is TGTGCCAGCAGCTTGACGGACAGCAACACCGGGGAGCTGTTTTTT. Amino acids: CASSLTDSNTGELFF.

J is TRBJ2-7 and V is TRBV13; 7 bases are shared with TRBD1. Germline CDR1 is PRHDT and CDR2 is FYEKMQ (reference sequence). The CDR3 extends over 15 amino acids. J gave up 3 bases and V 5 bases, and 10 bases lay outside the gene matches. The CDR3 is CASSTGTDKNYEQYF. CDR3 nucleotide sequence: TGTGCCAGCAGCACAGGGACAGACAAAAACTACGAGCAGTACTTC.

The V gene is TRBV28, the J gene TRBJ2-4, with unresolved D. The V gene's germline CDR1 is MDHEN and CDR2 SYDVKM. The CDR3 extends over 16 amino acids. V dropped 1 base and J dropped 2 bases, with 12 bases sitting between them. CDR3 nucleotide sequence: TGTGCCAGCAGTTTATTGGGCAAGACGTCCAAAAACATTCAGTACTTC. As protein: CASSLLGKTSKNIQYF. The full variable domain, with the rest looked up from reference TRBV28 and TRBJ2-4, is DVKVTQSSRYLVKRTGEKVFLECVQDMDHENMFWYRQDPGLGLRLIYFSYDVKMKEKGDIPEGYSVSREKKERFSLILESASTNQTSMYLCASSLLGKTSKNIQYFGAGTRLSVL.

The chain links TRBV5-8 to TRBJ1-2; 10 positions match TRBD1. Germline loops: CDR1 SGHTS, CDR2 YDEGEE. The CDR3 spans 15 residues. After removal of 4 bases from V and 4 bases from J, the junction contained 7 bases not matched to a gene. This CDR3 reads CASSRDRGRLYGYTF. DNA of the CDR3: TGTGCCAGCAGCAGAGACAGGGGGCGGCTCTATGGCTACACCTTC.

The genes are TRBV5-6 and TRBJ2-7; 8 bases match TRBD1. V was pared by 4 bases and J by 12 bases, with 12 bases of the junction left unmatched. The CDR3 totals 13 residues. Per germline, CDR1 SGHDT and CDR2 YYEEEE. The CDR3 is CASSQGQAPPGYF. The DNA for the CDR3 is TGTGCCAGCAGCCAGGGACAGGCCCCACCGGGGTACTTC.

The chain couples TRBV19 to TRBJ2-7, with 9 bases that match TRBD1. The CDR3 has 15 residues. Germline lookup yields CDR1 LNHDA and CDR2 SQIVND (reference sequence). V shed 6 bases and J 2 bases; nucleotides not matched to a gene: 8. The CDR3 sequence is CASRPGQGPTYEQYF. The DNA for the CDR3 is TGTGCCAGTAGGCCCGGACAGGGGCCTACCTACGAGCAGTACTTC. The full variable domain, rest sourced from reference TRBV19 and TRBJ2-7, is DGGITQSPKYLFRKEGQNVTLSCEQNLNHDAMYWYRQDPGQGLRLIYYSQIVNDFQKGDIAEGYSVSREKKESFPLTVTSAQKNPTAFYLCASRPGQGPTYEQYFGPGTRLTVT.

The chain has TRBV27 and TRBJ2-1, with 7 bases identical to TRBD2. The CDR3 covers 14 residues. CDR1 MNHEY and CDR2 SMNVEV come from the germline V gene (reference sequence). Losses at the gene ends were 7 bases for V and 6 bases for J; bases not matched to a gene: 9. CDR3 protein: CASTVAGVFNEQFF. CDR3 DNA sequence: TGTGCCAGCACCGTAGCGGGCGTTTTCAATGAGCAGTTCTTC.

This chain connects TRBV14 to TRBJ2-3, with TRBD2 matching 7 bases. Germline trimming cut 0 bases from V and 6 bases from J; bases unmatched to any gene: 21. This CDR3 region has 20 residues. Germline CDR1 is SGHDN and CDR2 is FVKESK. The CDR3 reads CASSQDSNYTASGRRDTQYF. In DNA form, the CDR3 reads TGTGCCAGCAGCCAAGATTCTAATTATACGGCTAGCGGTCGCCGGGATACGCAGTATTTT.

This chain joins TRBV2 and TRBJ1-1, with 7 bases fitting TRBD1. V shed 2 bases, J shed 0 bases, and the junction held 6 bases outside the gene matches. CDR3 length: 16 residues. Germline assignment: CDR1 SNHLY and CDR2 FYNNEI. The CDR3: CASSETGQTMNTEAFF. The CDR3 DNA sequence: TGTGCCAGCAGTGAAACGGGACAGACGATGAACACTGAAGCTTTCTTT. Variable domain in full (rest from reference TRBV2 and TRBJ1-1): EPEVTQTPSHQVTQMGQEVILRCVPISNHLYFYWYRQILGQKVEFLVSFYNNEISEKSEIFDDQFSVERPDGSNFTLKIRSTKLEDSAMYFCASSETGQTMNTEAFFGQGTRLTVV.

The chain links TRBV30 to TRBJ2-5, with 10 bases lining up with TRBD2. The CDR3 totals 16 residues. Germline trimming cut 2 bases from V and 4 bases from J; bases unmatched to any gene: 10. Germline CDR1 and CDR2: GTSNPN and SVGIG (reference sequence). CDR3 DNA sequence: TGTGCCTGGAGTTCCCAGAGCGGGAGGGCCGTAGAGACCCAGTACTTC. Translated: CAWSSQSGRAVETQYF.

CDR3 in amino acids: CASSQRWRGGSTDTQYF. The CDR3 DNA follows: TGCGCCAGCAGCCAAAGGTGGCGGGGGGGGTCCACAGATACGCAGTATTTT. The chain combines TRBV4-3 with TRBJ2-3, with 9 positions matching TRBD2. CDR1 is LGHNA and CDR2 is YSLEER in the germline V gene. This CDR3 is built from 17 residues. The V and J ends lost 2 bases and 2 bases, in that order; junction bases with no gene match: 8.

This clone was counted only a few times. J is TRBJ1-1 and V is TRBV4-3; TRBD1 agrees at 7 bases. Germline assignment: CDR1 LGHNA and CDR2 YSLEER. The CDR3 is 19 residues long. The ends lost 0 bases at V and 3 bases at J; junction bases unmatched: 16. The CDR3 DNA follows: TGCGCCAGCAGCCAAGATATCGTGTCGGCAGGGGGTTCGGACACTGAAGCTTTCTTT. Translating gives CASSQDIVSAGGSDTEAFF.

The V gene is TRBV18, the J gene TRBJ1-2; 9 nucleotides match TRBD1. With V trimmed by 0 bases and J by 8 bases, 7 bases remained unmatched. Germline assignment: CDR1 KGHSH and CDR2 LQKENI. The CDR3 consists of 15 residues. CDR3 DNA: TGTGCCAGCTCACCACCCTATGGGACAGGGCACGGCTACACCTTC. It is translated as CASSPPYGTGHGYTF.

The table lists this clone with a few counts. The chain carries TRBV11-2 and TRBJ2-7; D is possibly TRBD1 (5 bases). Germline-derived CDR1 and CDR2 are SGHAT and FQNNGV. Deletions cut 5 bases from V and 6 bases from J, with 17 bases between. The CDR3 totals 14 residues. CDR3 protein: CASSPAPGQSEQYF. CDR3 DNA sequence: TGTGCCAGCAGCCCCGCACCCGGACAATCCGAGCAGTACTTC.

This sequence joins TRBV10-1 and TRBJ2-6, with D perhaps matching TRBD1 (5 bases). CDR1 is WNHNN and CDR2 is SYGVQD in the germline V gene (reference sequence). This CDR3 spans 15 amino acids. Trimming stripped 6 bases from V and 4 bases from J, with 13 bases between. CDR3 sequence (DNA): TGCGCCAGCAGGGCAGGGTCTTCCGGGGCCAACGTCCTGACTTTC. As protein: CASRAGSSGANVLTF.

The V and J genes are TRBV6-4 and TRBJ2-1; 12 nucleotides agree with TRBD2. The CDR3 spans 15 residues. V dropped 8 bases and J dropped 10; count of bases not matched to a gene: 12. Germline V lookup: CDR1 MRHNA, CDR2 SNTAGT. The CDR3 bases are TGTGCCAGCTCGCAGGCTAGCGGGGGGGCCGGCGAGCAGTTCTTC. Its translation: CASSQASGGAGEQFF.

The V call is TRBV27, the J call TRBJ1-2; unclear D gene. CDR3 length: 15 amino acids. V dropped 0 bases and J dropped 7 bases, with 15 bases sitting between them. CDR1 is MNHEY and CDR2 is SMNVEV in the germline V gene (reference sequence). DNA for the CDR3: TGTGCCAGCAGTTTATCGATGGGTCAAGGCGGTGGCTACACCTTC. It yields the protein CASSLSMGQGGGYTF.

The chain joins TRBV28 to TRBJ2-7, with a possible D match to TRBD2 (6 bases). This CDR3 has 15 amino acids. V lost 6 bases and J 2 bases, leaving 17 bases between the germline ends. Germline CDR1 and CDR2: MDHEN and SYDVKM. CDR3 residues: CASSSPRGAPYEQYF. CDR3 sequence (DNA): TGTGCCAGCAGCTCCCCGCGGGGAGCCCCCTACGAGCAGTACTTC.

The CDR3 sequence is CASSRRDRGRQETQYF. The CDR3 region has the DNA TGTGCCAGCAGCCGAAGAGACAGGGGGCGACAAGAGACCCAGTACTTC. The chain is built from TRBV11-2 and TRBJ2-5; TRBD1 matches 10 bases. Trimming at V came to 5 bases and at J to 2 bases, leaving 8 bases not matched to a gene. Germline-derived CDR1 and CDR2 are SGHAT and FQNNGV. This CDR3 comprises 16 residues.

This clone was observed once. This chain uses TRBV6-5 with TRBJ2-1; TRBD2 aligns across 12 bases. Losses at the gene ends were 5 bases for V and 6 bases for J; bases not matched to a gene: 5. Looked up from germline, CDR1 is MNHEY and CDR2 is SVGAGI. The CDR3 covers 15 residues. CDR3 nucleotide sequence: TGTGCCAGCAGTACCGGGACTAGCGGGCTCAATGAGCAGTTCTTC. Residues: CASSTGTSGLNEQFF.

This clone was seen a handful of times. The chain links TRBV4-3 to TRBJ1-1; 9 bases align to TRBD1. Per the germline V gene, CDR1 is LGHNA and CDR2 is YSLEER. Germline trimming cut 4 bases from V and 4 bases from J; bases unmatched to any gene: 7. This CDR3 contains 15 residues. In nucleotides, the CDR3 is TGCGCCAGCAGCCCTCAGACAGGGGGGATCACTGAAGCTTTCTTT. It specifies CASSPQTGGITEAFF.

The chain couples TRBV14 to TRBJ2-2, with TRBD2 identical over 12 bases. The CDR3 totals 16 residues. With V trimmed by 3 bases and J by 7 bases, 6 bases remained unmatched. Germline V lookup: CDR1 SGHDN, CDR2 FVKESK. This CDR3 is CASSQPSTSGSGELFF. The CDR3 DNA follows: TGTGCCAGCAGCCAGCCGTCGACTAGCGGGAGCGGGGAGCTGTTTTTT.

V and J are TRBV6-1 and TRBJ2-7; weak D call: TRBD1 (6 bases). The germline V gene has CDR1 MNHNS and CDR2 SASEGT. The ends were cut back, 7 bases at V and 4 bases at J, with 14 bases in the middle. This CDR3 has 13 residues. The chain's CDR3 is CASNPGHLYEQYF. The CDR3 region has the DNA TGTGCCAGCAACCCGGGACACCTATACGAGCAGTACTTC.

The rearrangement links TRBV29-1 to TRBJ2-5; 10 nucleotides line up with TRBD2. Germline values: CDR1 SQVTM, CDR2 ANQGSEA. This CDR3 region has 16 residues. V was clipped by 4 bases and J by 1 base; unmatched bases: 9. CDR3 coding DNA: TGCAGCGTTGGGTCACCTGGACTAGCGGTCCAAGAGACCCAGTACTTC. It translates to CSVGSPGLAVQETQYF.

CDR3 sequence (DNA): TGCGCCAGCAGCCTGGGTGACGTAGCCGTCGGGGGCTACACCTTC. Its protein is CASSLGDVAVGGYTF. This chain connects TRBV5-1 to TRBJ1-2, with unresolved D. Trimming removed 4 bases at V and 8 bases at J, with 21 bases between. The CDR3 spans 15 residues. Germline values: CDR1 SGHRS, CDR2 YFSETQ. Full variable domain (rest looked up from reference TRBV5-1 and TRBJ1-2): KAGVTQTPRYLIKTRGQQVTLSCSPISGHRSVSWYQQTPGQGLQFLFEYFSETQRNKGNFPGRFSGRQFSNSRSEMNVSTLELGDSALYLCASSLGDVAVGGYTFGSGTRLTVV.